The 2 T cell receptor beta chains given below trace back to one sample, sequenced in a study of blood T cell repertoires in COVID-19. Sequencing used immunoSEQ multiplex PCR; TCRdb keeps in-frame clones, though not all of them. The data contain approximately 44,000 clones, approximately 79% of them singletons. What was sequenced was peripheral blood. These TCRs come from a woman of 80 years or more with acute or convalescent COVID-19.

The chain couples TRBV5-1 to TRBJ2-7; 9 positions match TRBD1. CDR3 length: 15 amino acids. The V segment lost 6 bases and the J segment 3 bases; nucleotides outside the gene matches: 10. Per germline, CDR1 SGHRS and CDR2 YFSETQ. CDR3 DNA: TGCGCCAGCACCCTTGGGGGGACAGGGATCTACGAGCAGTACTTC. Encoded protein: CASTLGGTGIYEQYF.

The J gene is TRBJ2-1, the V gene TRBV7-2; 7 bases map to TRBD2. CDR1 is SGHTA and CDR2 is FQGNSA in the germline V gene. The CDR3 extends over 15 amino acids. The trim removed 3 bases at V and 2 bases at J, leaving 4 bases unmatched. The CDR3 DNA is TGTGCCAGCAGCTTCCCAGCGGGAACCTACAATGAGCAGTTCTTC. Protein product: CASSFPAGTYNEQFF.